This TCR beta chain was found in a study of blood T cell repertoires in COVID-19. About the research overall: The origin of the acute and convalescent COVID-19 samples was the United States, Italy and Spain. Sample material is recorded as cDNA or gDNA derived from T cells, B-cell-depleted T cells, or PBMCs.

V lost 6 bases and J 3 bases, leaving 18 bases between the germline ends. Germline V gene data show CDR1 as KGHSH and CDR2 as LQKENI. This CDR3 spans 15 amino acids. Authors' processing steps: Nucleated cell number was recorded as an estimate derived from reference gene primer amplification. The table came from immunoSEQ multiplex PCR; TCRdb's copy has only in-frame clones and leaves some out. V, J and clone size are those of that table, while D and trimming were read from the DNA. The sample lists some 250,000 clones; more than 75% were seen once. The sequenced sample consisted of peripheral blood. The clonotype comes from a woman aged 40 to 50 who had recovered from COVID-19. The V and J genes are TRBV18 and TRBJ2-7; D is possibly TRBD1 (7 bases). The CDR3 spells CASSPGAGGIYEQYF. Written as DNA, the CDR3 is TGTGCCAGCTCGCCCGGGGCAGGGGGGATCTACGAGCAGTACTTC.